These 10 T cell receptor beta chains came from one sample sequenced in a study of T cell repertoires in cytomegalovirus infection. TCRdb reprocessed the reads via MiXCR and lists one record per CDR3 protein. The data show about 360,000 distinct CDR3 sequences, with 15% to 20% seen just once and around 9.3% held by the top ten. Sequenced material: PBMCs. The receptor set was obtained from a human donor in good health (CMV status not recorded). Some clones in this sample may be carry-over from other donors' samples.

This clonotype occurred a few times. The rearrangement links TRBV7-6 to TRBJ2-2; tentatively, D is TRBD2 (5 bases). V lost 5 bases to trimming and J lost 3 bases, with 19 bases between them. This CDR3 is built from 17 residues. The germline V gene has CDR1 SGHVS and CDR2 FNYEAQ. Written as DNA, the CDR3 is TGTGCCAGCAGCCTGGATTTCCGGGGAGTTTACACCGGGGAGCTGTTTTTT. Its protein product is CASSLDFRGVYTGELFF.

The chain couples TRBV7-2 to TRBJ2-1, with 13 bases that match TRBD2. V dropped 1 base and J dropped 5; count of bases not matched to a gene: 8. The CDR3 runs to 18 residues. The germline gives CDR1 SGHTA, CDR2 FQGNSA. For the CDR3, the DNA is TGTGCCAGCAGCTTAGTAGTGGCCGGACTAGCGGGAGACAATGAGCAGTTCTTC. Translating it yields CASSLVVAGLAGDNEQFF.

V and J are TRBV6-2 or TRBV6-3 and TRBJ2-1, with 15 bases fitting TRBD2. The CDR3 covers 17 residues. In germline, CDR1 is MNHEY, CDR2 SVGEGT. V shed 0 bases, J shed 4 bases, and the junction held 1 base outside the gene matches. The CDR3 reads CASSYSGLAGGYNEQFF. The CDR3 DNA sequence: TGTGCCAGCAGTTACTCGGGACTAGCGGGGGGATACAATGAGCAGTTCTTC.

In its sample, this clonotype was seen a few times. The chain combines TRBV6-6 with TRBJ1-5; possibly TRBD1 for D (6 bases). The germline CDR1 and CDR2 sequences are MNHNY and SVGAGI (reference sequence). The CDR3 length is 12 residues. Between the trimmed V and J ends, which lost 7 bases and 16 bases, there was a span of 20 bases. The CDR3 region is CASTKKTGEQHF. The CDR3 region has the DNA TGTGCCAGCACCAAAAAGACAGGAGAACAACATTTT.

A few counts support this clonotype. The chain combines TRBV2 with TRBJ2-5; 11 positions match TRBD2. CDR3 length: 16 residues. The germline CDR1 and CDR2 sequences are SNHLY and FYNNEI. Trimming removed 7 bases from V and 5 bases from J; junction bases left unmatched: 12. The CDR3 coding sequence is TGTGCCAGCAACGGACTAGCGGGCCTCCTAGGGGAGACCCAGTACTTC. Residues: CASNGLAGLLGETQYF.

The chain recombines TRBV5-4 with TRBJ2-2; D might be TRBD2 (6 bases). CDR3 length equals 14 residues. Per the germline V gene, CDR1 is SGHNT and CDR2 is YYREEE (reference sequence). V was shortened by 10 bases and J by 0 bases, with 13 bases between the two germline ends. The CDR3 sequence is CASGAGSNTGELFF. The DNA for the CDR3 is TGTGCCTCCGGAGCGGGCTCGAACACCGGGGAGCTGTTTTTT.

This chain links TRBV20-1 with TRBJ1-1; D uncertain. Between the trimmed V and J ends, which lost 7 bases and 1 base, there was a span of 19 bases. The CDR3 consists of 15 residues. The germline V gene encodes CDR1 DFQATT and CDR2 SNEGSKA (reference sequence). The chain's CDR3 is CSVSTRGLTNTEAFF. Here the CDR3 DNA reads TGCAGTGTTTCGACCCGAGGCCTTACGAACACTGAAGCTTTCTTT.

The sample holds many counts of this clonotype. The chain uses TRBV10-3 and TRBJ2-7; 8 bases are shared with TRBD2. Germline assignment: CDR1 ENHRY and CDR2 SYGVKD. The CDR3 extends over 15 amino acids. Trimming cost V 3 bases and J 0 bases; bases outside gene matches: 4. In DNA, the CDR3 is TGTGCCATCAGTGATTCCGGGAGGGCCTCCTACGAGCAGTACTTC. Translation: CAISDSGRASYEQYF.

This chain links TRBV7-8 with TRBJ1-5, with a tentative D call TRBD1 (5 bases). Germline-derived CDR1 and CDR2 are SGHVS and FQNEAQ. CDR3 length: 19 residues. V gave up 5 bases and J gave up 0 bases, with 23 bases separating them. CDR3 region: CASSKLGREGWHSNQPQHF. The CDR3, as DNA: TGTGCCAGCAGCAAATTGGGACGGGAAGGGTGGCATAGCAATCAGCCCCAGCATTTT.

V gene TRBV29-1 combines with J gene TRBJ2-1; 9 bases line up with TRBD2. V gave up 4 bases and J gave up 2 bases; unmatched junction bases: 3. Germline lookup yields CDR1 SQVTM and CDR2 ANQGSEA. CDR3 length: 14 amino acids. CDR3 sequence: CSVVPSGTYNEQFF. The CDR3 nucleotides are TGCAGCGTTGTTCCTAGCGGGACCTACAATGAGCAGTTCTTC.